The 27 T cell receptor beta chains presented below share a single source sample, sequenced in a study of CD8+ T cells in alopecia areata (dated by TCRdb to 2017 to 2018). For 4 to 6 biomarker-study patients, CD4+ cells were further sorted into CD25+CD127- cells. Libraries were made using the immunoSEQ multiplex PCR assay. For TCR sequencing, RNA was extracted from every sample and reverse transcribed into cDNA to serve as template. TCRdb took this table from immuneACCESS and kept in-frame rearrangements with V and J called. Such tables lack part of the clones; where checked against another copy, unresolved V genes explain under half of the gap, and the rest is unexplained. The table for this sample lists about 20,000 clones; around 67% of them were counted only once. The biggest ten clones account for under 5% of the sample. Sequenced material: CD4+ Tregs sorted from blood. The receptors were gathered from a human donor with alopecia areata.

The sample holds a few counts of this clone. The rearrangement links TRBV19 to TRBJ2-1, with 7 nucleotides matching TRBD2. This CDR3 is built from 16 residues. Germline V gene data show CDR1 as LNHDA and CDR2 as SQIVND (reference sequence). V was pared by 4 bases and J by 10 bases, with 16 bases of the junction left unmatched. Written as DNA, the CDR3 is TGTGCCAGTAGTAAAGCGGGGAGCGGCCTGTTAGGGGAGCAGTTCTTC. It translates to CASSKAGSGLLGEQFF. The full variable domain, in which reference TRBV19 and TRBJ2-1 provide the parts outside the CDR3, is DGGITQSPKYLFRKEGQNVTLSCEQNLNHDAMYWYRQDPGQGLRLIYYSQIVNDFQKGDIAEGYSVSREKKESFPLTVTSAQKNPTAFYLCASSKAGSGLLGEQFFGPGTRLTVL.

The V and J genes are TRBV11-2 and TRBJ1-6; D is undetermined. V was clipped by 0 bases and J by 5 bases, with 8 bases between them. The CDR3 runs 15 residues. Germline V gene data show CDR1 as SGHAT and CDR2 as FQNNGV. Here the CDR3 reads CASSLDWANNSPLHF. CDR3 DNA sequence: TGTGCCAGCAGCTTAGATTGGGCGAATAATTCACCCCTCCACTTT. Full variable domain (outside the CDR3, taken from reference TRBV11-2 and TRBJ1-6): EAGVAQSPRYKIIEKRQSVAFWCNPISGHATLYWYQQILGQGPKLLIQFQNNGVVDDSQLPKDRFSAERLKGVDSTLKIQPAKLEDSAVYLCASSLDWANNSPLHFGNGTRLTVT.

The gene calls are TRBV19 and TRBJ2-4; TRBD2 might be the D (5 bases). V lost 10 bases, J lost 9 bases, and 19 bases lay in between. The CDR3 runs to 13 residues. CDR1 and CDR2 from the germline V gene are LNHDA and SQIVND (reference sequence). The CDR3 reads CATGESRDAIQYF. DNA for the CDR3: TGTGCCACCGGGGAGTCTCGGGATGCCATTCAGTACTTC.

The chain carries TRBV5-4 and TRBJ2-2, with D unresolved. The CDR3 runs 13 residues. CDR1 is SGHNT, CDR2 YYREEE, per germline (reference sequence). V lost 4 bases to trimming and J lost 5 bases, with 9 bases between them. The CDR3 coding sequence is TGTGCCAGCAGCAATACTTTGACCGGGGAGCTGTTTTTT. Its protein product is CASSNTLTGELFF.

The chain recombines TRBV7-6 with TRBJ2-1; 10 bases agree with TRBD1. With V trimmed by 4 bases and J by 7 bases, 4 bases remained unmatched. Germline assignment: CDR1 SGHVS and CDR2 FNYEAQ. The CDR3 extends over 14 amino acids. The CDR3 coding sequence is TGTGCCAGCAGCTGGGACAGGGGCCCAAATGAGCAGTTCTTC. Translating it yields CASSWDRGPNEQFF.

This chain uses TRBV28 with TRBJ2-4; 12 positions agree with TRBD2. V lost 2 bases, J lost 0 bases, and 8 bases stayed unmatched. The CDR3 is 19 residues long. Germline lookup yields CDR1 MDHEN and CDR2 SYDVKM. CDR3 loop: CASSLTSGGPRLAKNIQYF. For the CDR3, the DNA is TGTGCCAGCAGTTTAACTAGCGGGGGGCCGCGACTAGCCAAAAACATTCAGTACTTC. The full variable domain, rest sourced from reference TRBV28 and TRBJ2-4, is DVKVTQSSRYLVKRTGEKVFLECVQDMDHENMFWYRQDPGLGLRLIYFSYDVKMKEKGDIPEGYSVSREKKERFSLILESASTNQTSMYLCASSLTSGGPRLAKNIQYFGAGTRLSVL.

V gene TRBV21-1 combines with J gene TRBJ1-1; TRBD1 is taken as the D call from the table, unchecked against the DNA. TRBV21-1 is shown as a pseudogene. The CDR3 sequence is 17 residues long. As DNA, the CDR3 is TGTGCCAGCAGCAAAGGAAATAAAAACAGGGGGGGAACTGAAGCTTTCTTT. This sequence encodes CASSKGNKNRGGTEAFF.

The count of this clone is one. In DNA form, the CDR3 reads TGTGCCAGCAATCGCGGACAGGGGGCGATCAACACTGAAGCTTTCTTT. Its protein is CASNRGQGAINTEAFF. J is TRBJ1-1 and V is TRBV28; 11 nucleotides align to TRBD1. This CDR3 has 16 residues. The germline gives CDR1 MDHEN, CDR2 SYDVKM. V dropped 7 bases and J dropped 2; count of bases not matched to a gene: 9.

V usage is TRBV5-1 and J usage is TRBJ2-2; 7 nucleotides agree with TRBD1. Germline loops: CDR1 SGHRS, CDR2 YFSETQ. The trim removed 3 bases at V and 14 bases at J, leaving 7 bases unmatched. This CDR3 comprises 12 residues. For the CDR3, the DNA is TGCGCCAGCAGCTCACCGGGACAGCGCCTGTTTTTT. As protein: CASSSPGQRLFF.

The rearrangement uses TRBV6-1 and TRBJ1-5; D uncertain. The CDR3 contains 13 residues. Germline V gene data show CDR1 as MNHNS and CDR2 as SASEGT. Trimming removed 2 bases at V and 6 bases at J, with 8 bases between. CDR3 region: CASSEQAVQPQHF. CDR3 DNA sequence: TGTGCCAGCAGTGAACAGGCGGTTCAGCCCCAGCATTTT.

The chain has TRBV11-2 and TRBJ2-1; 9 bases match TRBD1. Germline V CDR1 and CDR2: SGHAT, FQNNGV. The trim removed 5 bases at V and 2 bases at J, leaving 13 bases unmatched. There are 18 residues in the CDR3. The CDR3 region has the DNA TGTGCCAGCAGCAACCGACCAAACAGGGGGCTCCCCTACAATGAGCAGTTCTTC. Amino acid sequence: CASSNRPNRGLPYNEQFF.

This sequence joins TRBV18 and TRBJ2-1; D unclear. From germline, CDR1 is KGHSH and CDR2 LQKENI. There are 15 residues in the CDR3. V shed 0 bases and J shed 2 bases, with 8 bases lying between them. This chain's CDR3 is CASSPPGMTYNEQFF. The DNA of the CDR3 is TGTGCCAGCTCACCACCGGGGATGACCTACAATGAGCAGTTCTTC.

The chain links TRBV28 to TRBJ2-7; 8 bases agree with TRBD1. This CDR3 contains 14 residues. V was pared by 3 bases and J by 2 bases, with 3 bases of the junction left unmatched. In germline, CDR1 is MDHEN, CDR2 SYDVKM. CDR3 DNA sequence: TGTGCCAGCAGTTTTAGCAGGGGGCCCTACGAGCAGTACTTC. Translation gives CASSFSRGPYEQYF.

The V gene is TRBV13, the J gene TRBJ1-1; 8 positions match TRBD1. Germline loops: CDR1 PRHDT, CDR2 FYEKMQ (reference sequence). Losses at the gene ends were 5 bases for V and 3 bases for J; bases not matched to a gene: 11. The CDR3 contains 16 residues. The CDR3 coding sequence is TGTGCCAGCAGCGCCAATCCGGGACAGGTAGACACTGAAGCTTTCTTT. Its protein product is CASSANPGQVDTEAFF.

This chain connects TRBV7-2 to TRBJ2-3; tentative D call: TRBD2 (6 bases). V was clipped by 5 bases and J by 3 bases, with 21 bases between them. The CDR3 loop spans 17 amino acids. Germline assignment: CDR1 SGHTA and CDR2 FQGNSA. CDR3 DNA: TGTGCCAGCAGCCCTCCATGGGGGACGGAGGGAACAGATACGCAGTATTTT. This codes for CASSPPWGTEGTDTQYF.

The chain couples TRBV7-2 to TRBJ2-3; D perhaps matches TRBD1 (5 bases). The ends were cut back, 1 base at V and 4 bases at J, with 9 bases in the middle. Germline lookup yields CDR1 SGHTA and CDR2 FQGNSA. The CDR3 is 14 residues long. The chain's CDR3 is CASSLEGLADTQYF. CDR3 DNA sequence: TGTGCCAGCAGCTTAGAGGGGCTGGCAGATACGCAGTATTTT.

This clone was found a few times. The rearrangement joins TRBV5-1 to TRBJ2-7, with 10 nucleotides matching TRBD1. The junction had 4 bases not matched to a gene; V was cut back by 4 bases and J by 6 bases. CDR3 length equals 13 residues. The germline gives CDR1 SGHRS, CDR2 YFSETQ. The CDR3 region is CASSADRGLEQYF. The CDR3 nucleotides are TGCGCCAGCAGCGCAGACAGGGGGCTCGAGCAGTACTTC. The whole variable domain, filled in from reference TRBV5-1 and TRBJ2-7, reads KAGVTQTPRYLIKTRGQQVTLSCSPISGHRSVSWYQQTPGQGLQFLFEYFSETQRNKGNFPGRFSGRQFSNSRSEMNVSTLELGDSALYLCASSADRGLEQYFGPGTRLTVT.

This clone was found a few times. The chain combines TRBV28 with TRBJ2-3, with D tentatively TRBD1 (6 bases). The CDR3 is made up of 15 amino acids. Germline-derived CDR1 and CDR2 are MDHEN and SYDVKM. V was clipped by 6 bases and J by 4 bases, with 17 bases between them. The CDR3 spells CASSSGTLGADTQYF. The CDR3 DNA is TGTGCCAGCAGCTCCGGGACACTGGGAGCAGATACGCAGTATTTT.

The J gene is TRBJ1-1, the V gene TRBV5-1; TRBD1 matches 7 bases. V shed 7 bases and J 4 bases; nucleotides not matched to a gene: 7. This CDR3 comprises 13 residues. The germline gives CDR1 SGHRS, CDR2 YFSETQ. In DNA form, the CDR3 reads TGCGCCAGCGGCAGAAGACAGGGCACTGAAGCTTTCTTT. Residues: CASGRRQGTEAFF.

The V call is TRBV7-2, the J call TRBJ1-2; 7 bases line up with TRBD1. CDR3 length equals 14 residues. After removal of 4 bases from V and 5 bases from J, the junction contained 7 bases not matched to a gene. Germline loops: CDR1 SGHTA, CDR2 FQGNSA. CDR3 loop: CASSSPDRAYGYTF. DNA for the CDR3: TGTGCCAGCAGCTCGCCTGACAGGGCATATGGCTACACCTTC.

CDR3 region: CASSVVPVETEQFF. The CDR3 nucleotides read TGTGCCAGTAGTGTCGTGCCCGTCGAGACTGAGCAGTTCTTC. This rearrangement joins TRBV19 to TRBJ2-1; no clear D gene. The CDR3 runs 14 residues. Germline V gene data show CDR1 as LNHDA and CDR2 as SQIVND (reference sequence). V dropped 5 bases and J dropped 9 bases, with 17 bases sitting between them.

CDR3 sequence reads: CASSSFGRYNEQFF. For the CDR3, the DNA is TGTGCCAGCAGCTCTTTTGGGCGTTACAATGAGCAGTTCTTC. The chain links TRBV7-9 to TRBJ2-1, with no clear D. Trimming shortened V by 4 bases and J by 4 bases, and 11 bases separated the two germline ends. The germline gives CDR1 SEHNR, CDR2 FQNEAQ (reference sequence). The CDR3 runs 14 residues.

This chain links TRBV28 with TRBJ2-2; D is uncertain. Germline V gives CDR1 MDHEN, CDR2 SYDVKM. The length of the CDR3 is 16 residues. V lost 3 bases to trimming and J lost 1 base, with 12 bases between them. CDR3 DNA sequence: TGTGCCAGCAGTTTGTGGCGGCAGGTGAACACCGGGGAGCTGTTTTTT. It specifies CASSLWRQVNTGELFF.

This clone was found a few times. The J gene is TRBJ1-3, the V gene TRBV13; tentatively, D is TRBD1 (6 bases). Germline-derived CDR1 and CDR2 are PRHDT and FYEKMQ (reference sequence). V lost 5 bases to trimming and J lost 7 bases, with 18 bases between them. The CDR3 extends over 15 amino acids. The CDR3 spells CASSRRRGVRNTIYF. The CDR3, as DNA: TGTGCCAGCAGCCGTCGGAGGGGGGTGAGGAACACCATATATTTT.

This clone showed up just a few times. CDR3 sequence reads: CSVQPAEAQYF. CDR3 bases: TGCAGCGTCCAACCTGCGGAGGCCCAGTACTTC. The chain recombines TRBV29-1 with TRBJ2-5, with D perhaps matching TRBD2 (5 bases). The length of the CDR3 is 11 residues. Germline V gives CDR1 SQVTM, CDR2 ANQGSEA. Trimming shortened V by 6 bases and J by 9 bases, and 14 bases separated the two germline ends.

This clone was seen a handful of times. This chain uses TRBV29-1 with TRBJ2-1, with a tentative D call TRBD1 (6 bases). This CDR3 is built from 16 residues. Trimming took off 4 bases at V and 4 bases at J, with 20 bases between the two ends. Germline lookup yields CDR1 SQVTM and CDR2 ANQGSEA. The CDR3 coding sequence is TGCAGCGTTGGGTCCCCCCAGGGGATCGGGTACAATGAGCAGTTCTTC. It codes for CSVGSPQGIGYNEQFF.

The V gene is TRBV2, the J gene TRBJ1-5; perhaps TRBD1 as D (5 bases). The germline gives CDR1 SNHLY, CDR2 FYNNEI. The length of the CDR3 is 13 residues. V was shortened by 6 bases and J by 7 bases, with 13 bases between the two germline ends. CDR3 bases: TGTGCCAGCAGGAATGGCTGGGACCAGCCCCAGCATTTT. This codes for CASRNGWDQPQHF.